The 21 T cell receptor beta chains presented below share a single source sample, sequenced in a study. Produced via immunoSEQ multiplex PCR; TCRdb's table is partial and in-frame only. The sample lists about 68,000 clones; 90% to 95% were seen once. Sequencing was done on a sample of PBMCs. These receptor sequences come from a man in his forties or fifties with rheumatoid arthritis.

The genes are TRBV3-1 (or the pseudogene TRBV3-2) and TRBJ2-5; D not resolved. This CDR3 has 12 residues. Trimming took off 4 bases at V and 5 bases at J, with 8 bases between the two ends. In germline, CDR1 is LGHDT, CDR2 YNNKEL (reference sequence). CDR3 nucleotide sequence: TGTGCCAGCAGCCCCGTATTGGAGACCCAGTACTTC. This gives the protein CASSPVLETQYF.

This rearrangement joins TRBV30 to TRBJ1-5; D not resolved. The germline V gene encodes CDR1 GTSNPN and CDR2 SVGIG (reference sequence). V gave up 1 base and J gave up 4 bases, with 5 bases separating them. This CDR3 has 12 residues. The CDR3 nucleotides read TGTGCCTGGAGTGATGGGAATCAGCCCCAGCATTTT. Its protein product is CAWSDGNQPQHF.

The V gene is TRBV28, the J gene TRBJ2-1, with D perhaps matching TRBD1 or TRBD2 (6 bases each). Deletions cut 7 bases from V and 9 bases from J, with 22 bases between. Germline loops: CDR1 MDHEN, CDR2 SYDVKM. The CDR3 contains 15 residues. The CDR3 sequence: CASTTAGEGGGEQFF. DNA for the CDR3: TGTGCCAGCACTACGGCGGGCGAGGGGGGAGGTGAGCAGTTCTTC. The full variable domain, completed using reference TRBV28 and TRBJ2-1, is DVKVTQSSRYLVKRTGEKVFLECVQDMDHENMFWYRQDPGLGLRLIYFSYDVKMKEKGDIPEGYSVSREKKERFSLILESASTNQTSMYLCASTTAGEGGGEQFFGPGTRLTVL.

This CDR3 is CASSDYRRRNTEAFF. DNA for the CDR3: TGCGCCAGCAGTGATTACAGACGGAGGAACACTGAAGCTTTCTTT. The chain employs TRBV10-2 and TRBJ1-1; D is uncertain. CDR3 size: 15 residues. V was clipped by 3 bases and J by 1 base, with 12 bases between them. Germline V gene data show CDR1 as WSHSY and CDR2 as SAAADI.

The J gene is TRBJ2-2, the V gene TRBV18; TRBD2 might be the D (5 bases). Trimming took off 0 bases at V and 4 bases at J, with 15 bases between the two ends. CDR1 KGHSH and CDR2 LQKENI come from the germline V gene. The CDR3 runs to 17 residues. The chain's CDR3 is CASSPPSWESVTGELFF. The CDR3 coding sequence is TGTGCCAGCTCACCACCCTCGTGGGAGAGCGTCACCGGGGAGCTGTTTTTT.

V is TRBV14 and J is TRBJ2-2; D is unresolved. Germline V gives CDR1 SGHDN, CDR2 FVKESK. V lost 4 bases and J 6 bases, leaving 15 bases between the germline ends. The CDR3 has 15 amino acids. CDR3 in DNA: TGTGCCAGCAGCCTACTCAACCATGGGGCCGGGGAGCTGTTTTTT. Translated: CASSLLNHGAGELFF.

The rearrangement links TRBV7-2 to TRBJ1-1; D remains ambiguous. Deletions cut 6 bases from V and 4 bases from J, with 12 bases between. Germline lookup yields CDR1 SGHTA and CDR2 FQGNSA. The CDR3 is 13 amino acids. This chain's CDR3 is CASRPRVGTEAFF. In DNA form, the CDR3 reads TGTGCCAGCAGACCTCGGGTGGGCACTGAAGCTTTCTTT.

This rearrangement joins TRBV30 to TRBJ2-5; D perhaps matches TRBD1 (5 bases). V lost 2 bases to trimming and J lost 4 bases, with 11 bases between them. The CDR3 runs 13 residues. Germline lookup yields CDR1 GTSNPN and CDR2 SVGIG (reference sequence). CDR3 sequence: CAWSLRVVETQYF. The CDR3 DNA follows: TGTGCCTGGAGTCTCAGGGTAGTAGAGACCCAGTACTTC. Filled out from reference TRBV30 and TRBJ2-5, the complete variable domain reads SQTIHQWPATLVQPVGSPLSLECTVEGTSNPNLYWYRQAAGRGLQLLFYSVGIGQISSEVPQNLSASRPQDRQFILSSKKLLLSDSGFYLCAWSLRVVETQYFGPGTRLLVL.

The chain couples TRBV14 to TRBJ2-1, with 8 nucleotides matching TRBD1. Germline V gene lookup returns CDR1 SGHDN and CDR2 FVKESK. The V gene end was trimmed by 3 bases and the J gene end by 8 bases; junction bases not matched to a gene: 12. This CDR3 is built from 16 residues. Here the CDR3 DNA reads TGTGCCAGCAGCCACCCCGAGGGGCAGGGGGCCTATGAGCAGTTCTTC. Translated, it gives CASSHPEGQGAYEQFF.

The V gene is TRBV3-1 (or the pseudogene TRBV3-2), the J gene TRBJ1-1; tentative D call: TRBD1 (5 bases). Germline CDR1 is LGHDT and CDR2 is YNNKEL (reference sequence). The V gene lost 4 bases and the J gene lost 5 bases, with 17 bases spanning the gap. The CDR3 runs to 15 residues. The CDR3 region is CASSPRNSRETEAFF. The CDR3 DNA is TGTGCCAGCAGCCCCCGGAACTCCAGGGAAACTGAAGCTTTCTTT.

This chain uses TRBV14 with TRBJ2-2; weak D call: TRBD1 (6 bases). CDR3 length: 14 residues. Trimming removed 0 bases at V and 6 bases at J, with 8 bases between. Germline CDR1 is SGHDN and CDR2 is FVKESK. DNA of the CDR3: TGTGCCAGCAGCCAAGATCGGACAGCCGGGGAGCTGTTTTTT. This sequence encodes CASSQDRTAGELFF.

CDR3 amino acids: CASSPTPGPREAFF. CDR3 nucleotide sequence: TGTGCCAGTAGTCCAACACCGGGACCCAGAGAAGCTTTCTTT. This chain connects TRBV19 to TRBJ1-1, with D perhaps TRBD1 (5 bases). The length of the CDR3 is 14 residues. Trimming pared 5 bases from V and 8 bases from J, leaving 18 bases between. Germline CDR1 and CDR2: LNHDA and SQIVND (reference sequence).

V is TRBV12-5 and J is TRBJ2-2; 7 nucleotides match TRBD2. The ends lost 7 bases at V and 6 bases at J; junction bases unmatched: 5. This CDR3 contains 13 residues. CDR1 LGHNT and CDR2 FRNRAP come from the germline V gene. The CDR3 spells CASVTSFPGELFF. The CDR3 nucleotides are TGTGCTAGTGTGACTAGCTTCCCCGGGGAGCTGTTTTTT.

The chain recombines TRBV2 with TRBJ1-6; D is unclear. Germline V CDR1 and CDR2: SNHLY, FYNNEI. V was cut by 10 bases and J by 6 bases, with 16 bases left in between. CDR3 length: 14 residues. The CDR3 coding sequence is TGTGCCACCGGCCATCTACAAGTTAATTCACCCCTCCACTTT. It translates to CATGHLQVNSPLHF. The full variable domain, completed using reference TRBV2 and TRBJ1-6, is EPEVTQTPSHQVTQMGQEVILRCVPISNHLYFYWYRQILGQKVEFLVSFYNNEISEKSEIFDDQFSVERPDGSNFTLKIRSTKLEDSAMYFCATGHLQVNSPLHFGNGTRLTVT.

The chain combines TRBV2 with TRBJ2-5; D uncertain. Germline CDR1 and CDR2: SNHLY and FYNNEI. The CDR3 contains 13 residues. V gave up 4 bases and J gave up 7 bases, with 13 bases separating them. The CDR3 DNA reads as TGTGCCAGCAGTGCCGGTCTCCCAGGGACCCAGTACTTC. Translating it yields CASSAGLPGTQYF. The full variable domain, rest sourced from reference TRBV2 and TRBJ2-5, is EPEVTQTPSHQVTQMGQEVILRCVPISNHLYFYWYRQILGQKVEFLVSFYNNEISEKSEIFDDQFSVERPDGSNFTLKIRSTKLEDSAMYFCASSAGLPGTQYFGPGTRLLVL.

The CDR3 spells CAWSMGAVQPQHF. The CDR3 nucleotides read TGTGCCTGGAGCATGGGGGCGGTCCAGCCCCAGCATTTT. This chain links TRBV30 with TRBJ1-5; maybe TRBD1 (6 bases). This CDR3 is 13 amino acids long. Germline V gives CDR1 GTSNPN, CDR2 SVGIG (reference sequence). V lost 3 bases and J lost 7, with 13 bases in between.

The CDR3 DNA reads as TGCGCCAGCAATTTGGGGGGGTCCGCCGGGGAGCTGTTTTTT. Its translation is CASNLGGSAGELFF. The J gene is TRBJ2-2, the V gene TRBV10-2; 7 positions match TRBD2. Looked up from germline, CDR1 is WSHSY and CDR2 is SAAADI. After removal of 7 bases from V and 6 bases from J, the junction contained 8 bases not matched to a gene. CDR3 length: 14 amino acids.

V usage is TRBV19 and J usage is TRBJ2-1; D not certain. V lost 8 bases and J 1 base, leaving 6 bases between the germline ends. Germline CDR1 is LNHDA and CDR2 is SQIVND (reference sequence). This CDR3 is 12 amino acids long. CDR3 region: CASFGSYNEQFF. The CDR3 DNA sequence: TGTGCCAGTTTTGGGTCCTACAATGAGCAGTTCTTC.

The chain uses TRBV9 and TRBJ2-3; D gene uncertain. Trimming stripped 0 bases from V and 0 bases from J, with 8 bases between. Germline V gives CDR1 SGDLS, CDR2 YYNGEE. The CDR3 loop spans 15 amino acids. In DNA, the CDR3 is TGTGCCAGCAGCGTAGAGGCCACTAGCACAGATACGCAGTATTTT. Residues: CASSVEATSTDTQYF.

The rearrangement joins TRBV7-8 to TRBJ2-5; no clear D. V was cut by 7 bases and J by 0 bases, with 18 bases left in between. CDR3 length: 16 residues. The germline CDR1 and CDR2 sequences are SGHVS and FQNEAQ. This chain's CDR3 is CASTFGSNPYQETQYF. The CDR3 region has the DNA TGTGCCAGCACCTTCGGAAGTAATCCGTACCAAGAGACCCAGTACTTC.

The gene calls are TRBV5-1 and TRBJ1-2; 10 bases line up with TRBD1. J gave up 9 bases and V 0 bases, and 8 bases lay outside the gene matches. CDR1 SGHRS and CDR2 YFSETQ come from the germline V gene. The CDR3 spans 15 residues. CDR3 DNA sequence: TGCGCCAGCAGCTTGGCTACCGGGACAGGGGCTCGCTACACCTTC. This sequence encodes CASSLATGTGARYTF.